This record looks at one TCR beta chain sequence and its context. What it binds is unknown. The PCR used 60 Vbeta and 13 Jbeta primers. The assay was immunoSEQ multiplex PCR, and TCRdb's table has in-frame clones only and misses some. The sample records 84,000 or so clones, under 85% being singletons. The data belong to a study of cytomegalovirus exposure and HLA in healthy donors. Study-wide points: Most of the TCR beta V segments (in an earlier analysis) were productive either about 87% or about 30% of the time.

Sequenced material: PBMCs. The sequence came from a man aged 25-45 years in good health and CMV-seronegative.

The CDR3 nucleotides are TGTGCCAGCTCACCAACGGGGTTGAACACTGAAGCTTTCTTT. Residues: CASSPTGLNTEAFF. The chain has TRBV18 and TRBJ1-1; D is undetermined. The CDR3 is made up of 14 amino acids. With 2 bases removed from V and 0 bases from J, the gap between germline ends came to 7 bases. Germline V gene sequence: CDR1 KGHSH, CDR2 LQKENI. Variable domain in full (rest from reference TRBV18 and TRBJ1-1): NAGVMQNPRHLVRRRGQEARLRCSPMKGHSHVYWYRQLPEEGLKFMVYLQKENIIDESGMPKERFSAEFPKEGPSILRIQQVVRGDSAAYFCASSPTGLNTEAFFGQGTRLTVV.